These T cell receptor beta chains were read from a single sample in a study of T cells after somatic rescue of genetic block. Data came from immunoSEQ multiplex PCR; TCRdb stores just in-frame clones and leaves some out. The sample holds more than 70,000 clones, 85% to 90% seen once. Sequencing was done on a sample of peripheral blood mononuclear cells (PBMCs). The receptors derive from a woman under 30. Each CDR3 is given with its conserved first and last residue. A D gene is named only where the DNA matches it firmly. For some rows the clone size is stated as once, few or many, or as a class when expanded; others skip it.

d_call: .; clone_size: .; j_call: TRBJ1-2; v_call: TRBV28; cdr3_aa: CASLGGARGVTF; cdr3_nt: TGTGCCAGCTTGGGAGGCGCCCGGGGTGTAACCTTC
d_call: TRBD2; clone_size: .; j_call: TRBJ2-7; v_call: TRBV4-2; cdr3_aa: CASSHRPRGGRSGEQYF; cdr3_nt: TGTGCCAGCAGCCACCGACCTCGGGGCGGGAGGTCTGGCGAGCAGTACTTC
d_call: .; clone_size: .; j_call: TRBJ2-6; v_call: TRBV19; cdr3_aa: CASSMSSGRKGANVLTF; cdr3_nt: TGTGCCAGTAGTATGAGTTCAGGGCGGAAAGGGGCCAACGTCCTGACTTTC
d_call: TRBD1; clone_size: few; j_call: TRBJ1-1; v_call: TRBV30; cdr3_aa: CAWKQGSLNTEAFF; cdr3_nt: TGTGCCTGGAAACAGGGGTCCCTGAACACTGAAGCTTTCTTT
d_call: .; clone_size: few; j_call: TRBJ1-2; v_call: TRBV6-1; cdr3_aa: CASSERSSYGYTF; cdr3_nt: TGTGCCAGCAGTGAACGGTCCTCCTATGGCTACACCTTC
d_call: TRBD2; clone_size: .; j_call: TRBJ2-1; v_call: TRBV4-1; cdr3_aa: CASSPPSGNDNEQFF; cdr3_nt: TGCGCCAGCAGCCCCCCTAGCGGGAACGACAATGAGCAGTTCTTC
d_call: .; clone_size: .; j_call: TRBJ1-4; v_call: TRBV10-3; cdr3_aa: CAISETPTGSTNEKLFF; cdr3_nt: TGTGCCATCAGTGAAACGCCGACTGGGTCAACTAATGAAAAACTGTTTTTT
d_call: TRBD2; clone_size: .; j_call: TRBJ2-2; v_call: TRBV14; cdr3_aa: CASSPSGGNTGELFF; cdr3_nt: TGTGCCAGCAGCCCTAGCGGGGGGAACACCGGGGAGCTGTTTTTT
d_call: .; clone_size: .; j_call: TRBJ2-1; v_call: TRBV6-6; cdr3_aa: CASSIGSGWNNEQFF; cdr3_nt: TGTGCCAGCAGTATCGGAAGCGGATGGAACAATGAGCAGTTCTTC
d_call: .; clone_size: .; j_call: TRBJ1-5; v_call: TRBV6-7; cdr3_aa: CASSATGNQPQHF; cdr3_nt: TGTGCCAGCAGTGCCACAGGGAATCAGCCCCAGCATTTT
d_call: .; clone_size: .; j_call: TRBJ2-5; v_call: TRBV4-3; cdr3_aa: CASSRGPPSAQETQYF; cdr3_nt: TGCGCCAGCAGCCGCGGGCCTCCTTCGGCCCAAGAGACCCAGTACTTC
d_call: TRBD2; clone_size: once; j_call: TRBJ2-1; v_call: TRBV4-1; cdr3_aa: CASSQGLADYNEQFF; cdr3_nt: TGCGCCAGCAGCCAAGGGCTAGCGGACTACAATGAGCAGTTCTTC
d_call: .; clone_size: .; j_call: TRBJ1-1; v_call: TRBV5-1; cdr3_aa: CASSFPGSEAFF; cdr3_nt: TGCGCCAGCAGCTTCCCGGGGTCTGAAGCTTTCTTT
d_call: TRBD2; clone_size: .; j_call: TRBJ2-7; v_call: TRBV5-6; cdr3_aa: CATSGLAGAGEQYF; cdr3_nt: TGTGCCACGTCAGGGCTAGCGGGGGCGGGCGAGCAGTACTTC
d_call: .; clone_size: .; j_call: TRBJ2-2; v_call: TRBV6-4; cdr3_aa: CASSDSESGELFF; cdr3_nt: TGTGCCAGCAGTGACTCCGAGTCCGGGGAGCTGTTTTTT
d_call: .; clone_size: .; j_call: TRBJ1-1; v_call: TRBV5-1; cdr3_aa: CASSEGPRDTEAFF; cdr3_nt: TGCGCCAGCAGCGAAGGGCCAAGGGACACTGAAGCTTTCTTT
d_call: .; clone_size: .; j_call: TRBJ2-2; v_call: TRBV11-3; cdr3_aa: CASSLAPRELFF; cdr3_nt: TGTGCCAGCAGCTTAGCGCCCCGGGAGCTGTTTTTT
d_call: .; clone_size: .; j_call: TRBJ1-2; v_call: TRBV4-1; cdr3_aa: CASSQDLSGQGNYGYTF; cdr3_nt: TGCGCCAGCAGCCAAGATCTGTCAGGGCAAGGGAACTATGGCTACACCTTC
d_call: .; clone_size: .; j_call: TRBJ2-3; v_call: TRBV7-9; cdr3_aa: CASSPQDTKSDTQYF; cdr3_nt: TGTGCCAGCAGCCCCCAGGACACTAAGAGTGATACGCAGTATTTT
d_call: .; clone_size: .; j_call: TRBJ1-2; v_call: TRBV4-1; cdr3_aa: CASSQDRVYGYTF; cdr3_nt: TGCGCCAGCAGCCAAGATCGAGTCTATGGCTACACCTTC
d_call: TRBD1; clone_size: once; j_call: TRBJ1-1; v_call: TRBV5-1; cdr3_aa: CASSWGTGKYTEAFF; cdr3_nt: TGCGCCAGCAGCTGGGGGACAGGGAAATATACTGAAGCTTTCTTT
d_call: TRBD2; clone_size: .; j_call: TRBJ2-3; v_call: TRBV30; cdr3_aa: CAWSAALAGGGDTQYF; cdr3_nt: TGTGCCTGGAGTGCCGCCCTAGCGGGAGGGGGGGATACGCAGTATTTT